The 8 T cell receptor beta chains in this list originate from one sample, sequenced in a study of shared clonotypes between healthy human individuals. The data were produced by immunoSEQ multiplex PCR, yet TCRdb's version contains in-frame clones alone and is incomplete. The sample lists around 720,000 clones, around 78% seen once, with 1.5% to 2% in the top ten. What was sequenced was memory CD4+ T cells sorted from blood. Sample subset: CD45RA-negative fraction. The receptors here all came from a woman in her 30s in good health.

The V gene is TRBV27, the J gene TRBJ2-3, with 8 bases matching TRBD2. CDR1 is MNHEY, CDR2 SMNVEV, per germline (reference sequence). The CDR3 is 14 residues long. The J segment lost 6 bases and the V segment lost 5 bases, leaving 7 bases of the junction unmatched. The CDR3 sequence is CASSAAGVGDTQYF. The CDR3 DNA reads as TGTGCCAGCAGTGCAGCGGGGGTAGGGGATACGCAGTATTTT.

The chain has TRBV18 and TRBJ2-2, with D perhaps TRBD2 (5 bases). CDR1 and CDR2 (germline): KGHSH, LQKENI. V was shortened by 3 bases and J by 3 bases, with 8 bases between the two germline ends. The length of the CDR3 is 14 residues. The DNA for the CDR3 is TGTGCCAGCTCACCCGGGGATTACACCGGGGAGCTGTTTTTT. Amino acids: CASSPGDYTGELFF. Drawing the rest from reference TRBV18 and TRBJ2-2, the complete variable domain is NAGVMQNPRHLVRRRGQEARLRCSPMKGHSHVYWYRQLPEEGLKFMVYLQKENIIDESGMPKERFSAEFPKEGPSILRIQQVVRGDSAAYFCASSPGDYTGELFFGEGSRLTVL.

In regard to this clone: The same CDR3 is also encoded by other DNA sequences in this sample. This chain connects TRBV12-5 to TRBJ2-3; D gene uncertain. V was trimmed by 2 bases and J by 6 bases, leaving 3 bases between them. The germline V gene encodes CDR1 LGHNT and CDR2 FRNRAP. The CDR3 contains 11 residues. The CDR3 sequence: CASGLRDTQYF. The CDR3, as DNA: TGTGCTAGTGGTTTGCGGGATACGCAGTATTTT.

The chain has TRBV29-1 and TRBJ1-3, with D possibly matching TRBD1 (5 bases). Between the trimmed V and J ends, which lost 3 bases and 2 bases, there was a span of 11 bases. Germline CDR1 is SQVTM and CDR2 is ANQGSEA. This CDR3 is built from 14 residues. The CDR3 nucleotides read TGCAGCGTTGATCTGGGGCGAGCTGGAAACACCATATATTTT. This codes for CSVDLGRAGNTIYF.

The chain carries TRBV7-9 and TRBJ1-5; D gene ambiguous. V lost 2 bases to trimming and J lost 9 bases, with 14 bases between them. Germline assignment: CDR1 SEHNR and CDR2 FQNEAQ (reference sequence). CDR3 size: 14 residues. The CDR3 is CASSLNGEGAPQHF. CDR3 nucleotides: TGTGCCAGCAGCTTAAACGGAGAGGGAGCGCCCCAGCATTTT.

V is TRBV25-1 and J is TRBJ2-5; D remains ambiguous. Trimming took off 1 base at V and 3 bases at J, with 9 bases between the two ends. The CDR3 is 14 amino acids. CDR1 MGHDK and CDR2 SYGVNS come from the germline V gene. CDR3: CASSEFKGKETQYF. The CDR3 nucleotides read TGTGCCAGCAGTGAATTCAAGGGAAAAGAGACCCAGTACTTC.

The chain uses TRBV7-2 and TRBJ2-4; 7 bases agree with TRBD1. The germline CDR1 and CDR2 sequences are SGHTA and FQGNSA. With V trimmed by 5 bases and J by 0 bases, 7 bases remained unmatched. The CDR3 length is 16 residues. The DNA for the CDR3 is TGTGCCAGCAGCGATGACAGGGCTGGAGCCAAAAACATTCAGTACTTC. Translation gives CASSDDRAGAKNIQYF.

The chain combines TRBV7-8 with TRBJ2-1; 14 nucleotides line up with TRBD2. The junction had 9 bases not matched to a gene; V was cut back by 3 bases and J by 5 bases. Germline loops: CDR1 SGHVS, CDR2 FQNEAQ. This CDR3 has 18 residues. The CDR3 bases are TGTGCCAGCAGCTTCGGTAGTGGACTAGCGGGAGGCAACAATGAGCAGTTCTTC. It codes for CASSFGSGLAGGNNEQFF.